The sequence of this T cell receptor beta chain was determined in a study of blood T cell repertoires in COVID-19. About the research overall: The cDNA or gDNA used as material had been derived from T cells, B-cell-depleted T cells, or PBMCs.

Sequencing used immunoSEQ multiplex PCR; TCRdb keeps in-frame clones, though not all of them. In the table there are about 42,000 clones, about 86% of which are singletons. V shed 8 bases and J 3 bases; nucleotides not matched to a gene: 14. The germline gives CDR1 MDHEN, CDR2 SYDVKM. The CDR3 contains 16 residues. This sequence was found in a human donor in a cohort sampled during active COVID-19. Sequencing was performed on peripheral blood. The rearrangement uses TRBV28 and TRBJ1-1; 8 positions agree with TRBD1. The CDR3 reads CASRTYPDRGDTEAFF. DNA of the CDR3: TGTGCCAGCCGAACTTATCCCGACAGGGGTGACACTGAAGCTTTCTTT.